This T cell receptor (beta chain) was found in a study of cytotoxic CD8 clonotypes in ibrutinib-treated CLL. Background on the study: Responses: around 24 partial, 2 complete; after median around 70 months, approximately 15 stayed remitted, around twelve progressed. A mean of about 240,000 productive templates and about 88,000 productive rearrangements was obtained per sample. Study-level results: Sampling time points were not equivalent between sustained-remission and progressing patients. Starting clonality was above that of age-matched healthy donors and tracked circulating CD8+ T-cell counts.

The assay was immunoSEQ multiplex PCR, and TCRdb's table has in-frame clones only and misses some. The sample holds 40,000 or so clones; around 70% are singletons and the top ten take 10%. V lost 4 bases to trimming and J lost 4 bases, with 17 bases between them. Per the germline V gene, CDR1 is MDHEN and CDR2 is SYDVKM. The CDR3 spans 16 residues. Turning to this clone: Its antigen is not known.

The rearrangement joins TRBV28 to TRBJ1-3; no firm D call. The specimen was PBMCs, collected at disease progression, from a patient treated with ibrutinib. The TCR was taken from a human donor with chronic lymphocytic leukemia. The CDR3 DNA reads TGTGCCAGCAGTTCCCGTGGAGGGATGGGAGGAAACACCATATATTTT. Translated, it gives CASSSRGGMGGNTIYF.